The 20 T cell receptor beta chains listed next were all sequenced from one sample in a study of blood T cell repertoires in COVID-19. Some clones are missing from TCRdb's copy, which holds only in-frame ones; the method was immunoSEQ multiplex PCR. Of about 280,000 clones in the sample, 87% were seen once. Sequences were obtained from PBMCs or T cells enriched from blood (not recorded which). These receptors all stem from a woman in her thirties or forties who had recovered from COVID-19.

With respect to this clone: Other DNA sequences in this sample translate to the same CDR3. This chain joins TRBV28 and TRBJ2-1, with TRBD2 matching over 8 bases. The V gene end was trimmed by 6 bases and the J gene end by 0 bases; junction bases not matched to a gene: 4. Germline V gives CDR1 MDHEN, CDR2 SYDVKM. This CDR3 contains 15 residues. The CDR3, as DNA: TGTGCCAGCAGCCTTCTAGCGGGCTCCTACAATGAGCAGTTCTTC. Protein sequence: CASSLLAGSYNEQFF.

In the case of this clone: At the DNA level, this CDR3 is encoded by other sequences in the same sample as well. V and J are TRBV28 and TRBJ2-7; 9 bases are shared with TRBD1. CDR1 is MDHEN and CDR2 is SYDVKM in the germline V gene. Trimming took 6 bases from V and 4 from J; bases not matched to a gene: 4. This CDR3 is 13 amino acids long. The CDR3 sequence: CASRGQGVYEQYF. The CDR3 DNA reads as TGTGCCAGCAGGGGACAGGGAGTTTACGAGCAGTACTTC.

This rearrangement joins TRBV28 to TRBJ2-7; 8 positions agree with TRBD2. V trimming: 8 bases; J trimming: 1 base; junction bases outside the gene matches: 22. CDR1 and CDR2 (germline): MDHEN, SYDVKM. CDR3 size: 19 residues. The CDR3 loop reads CASGGQGSREVFGSYEQYF. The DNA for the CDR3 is TGTGCCAGCGGGGGGCAGGGATCGCGGGAGGTTTTTGGGTCCTACGAGCAGTACTTC.

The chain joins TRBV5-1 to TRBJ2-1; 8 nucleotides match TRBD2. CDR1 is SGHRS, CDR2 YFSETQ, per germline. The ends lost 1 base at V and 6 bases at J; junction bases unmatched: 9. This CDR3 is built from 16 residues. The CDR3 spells CASSLNPLAGGNEQFF. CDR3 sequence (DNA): TGCGCCAGCAGCTTGAATCCCCTAGCGGGTGGCAATGAGCAGTTCTTC.

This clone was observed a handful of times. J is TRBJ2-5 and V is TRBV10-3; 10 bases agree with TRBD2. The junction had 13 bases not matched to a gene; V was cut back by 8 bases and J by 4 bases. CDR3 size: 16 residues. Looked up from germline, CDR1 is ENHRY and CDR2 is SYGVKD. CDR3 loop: CAIRGASGREGETQYF. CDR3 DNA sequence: TGTGCCATCCGGGGGGCTAGCGGGAGAGAAGGAGAGACCCAGTACTTC.

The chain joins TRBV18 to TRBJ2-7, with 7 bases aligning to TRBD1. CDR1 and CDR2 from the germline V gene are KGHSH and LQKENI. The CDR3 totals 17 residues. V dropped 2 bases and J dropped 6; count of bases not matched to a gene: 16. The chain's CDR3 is CASSPIPRQGSLGEQYF. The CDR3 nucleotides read TGTGCCAGCTCACCAATCCCCCGACAGGGTAGCCTCGGCGAGCAGTACTTC.

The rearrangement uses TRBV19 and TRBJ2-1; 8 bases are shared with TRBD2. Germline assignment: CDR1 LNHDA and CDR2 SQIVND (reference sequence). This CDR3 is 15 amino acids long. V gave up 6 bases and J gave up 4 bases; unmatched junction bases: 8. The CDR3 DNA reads TGTGCCAGTAGGGTGGCAGCGGGAGCTTACAATGAGCAGTTCTTC. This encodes CASRVAAGAYNEQFF. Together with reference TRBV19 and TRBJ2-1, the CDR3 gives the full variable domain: DGGITQSPKYLFRKEGQNVTLSCEQNLNHDAMYWYRQDPGQGLRLIYYSQIVNDFQKGDIAEGYSVSREKKESFPLTVTSAQKNPTAFYLCASRVAAGAYNEQFFGPGTRLTVL.

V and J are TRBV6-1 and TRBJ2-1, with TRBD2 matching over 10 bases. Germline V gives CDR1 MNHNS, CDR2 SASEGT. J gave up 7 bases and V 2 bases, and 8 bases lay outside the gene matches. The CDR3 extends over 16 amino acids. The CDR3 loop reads CASSESLAGVSNEQFF. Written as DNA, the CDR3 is TGTGCCAGCAGTGAATCCCTAGCGGGAGTGTCGAATGAGCAGTTCTTC.

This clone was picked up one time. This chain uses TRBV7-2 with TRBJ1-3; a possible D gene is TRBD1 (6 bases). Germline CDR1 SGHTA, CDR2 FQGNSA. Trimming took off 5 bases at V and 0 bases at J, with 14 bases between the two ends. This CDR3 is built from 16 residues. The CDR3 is CASSPLDRTSGNTIYF. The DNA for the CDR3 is TGTGCCAGCAGCCCACTCGACAGGACCTCTGGAAACACCATATATTTT.

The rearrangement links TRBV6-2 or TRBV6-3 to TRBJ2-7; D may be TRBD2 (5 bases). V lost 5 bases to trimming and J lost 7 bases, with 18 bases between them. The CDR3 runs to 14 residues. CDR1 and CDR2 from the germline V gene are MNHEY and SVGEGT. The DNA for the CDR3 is TGTGCCAGCAGTCCGATCGATCCCCCGGGGGAGCAGTACTTC. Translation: CASSPIDPPGEQYF.

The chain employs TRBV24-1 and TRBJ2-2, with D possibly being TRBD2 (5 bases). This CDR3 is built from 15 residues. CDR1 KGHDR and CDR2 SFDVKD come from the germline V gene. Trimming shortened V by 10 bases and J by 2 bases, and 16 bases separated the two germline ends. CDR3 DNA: TGTGCCACAACTGGAGGAAGCCCCAACACCGGGGAGCTGTTTTTT. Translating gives CATTGGSPNTGELFF.

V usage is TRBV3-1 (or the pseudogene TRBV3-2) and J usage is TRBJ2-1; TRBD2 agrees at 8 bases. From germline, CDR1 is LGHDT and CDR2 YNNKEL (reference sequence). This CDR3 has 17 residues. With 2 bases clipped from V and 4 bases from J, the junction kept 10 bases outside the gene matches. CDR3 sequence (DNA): TGTGCCAGCAGCCAAAGAGGGGCGGGAGGCCGATACAATGAGCAGTTCTTC. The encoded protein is CASSQRGAGGRYNEQFF.

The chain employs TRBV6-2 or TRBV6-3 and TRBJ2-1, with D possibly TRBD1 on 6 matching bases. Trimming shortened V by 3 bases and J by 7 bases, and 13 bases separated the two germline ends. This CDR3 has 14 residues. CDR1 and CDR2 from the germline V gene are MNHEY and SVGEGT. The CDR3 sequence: CASSYRDISNEQFF. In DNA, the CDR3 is TGTGCCAGCAGTTATCGGGACATTAGTAATGAGCAGTTCTTC.

For the CDR3, the DNA is TGTGCCACTTCCTATCCCGGGACTCTGAACAATGAGCAGTTCTTC. It specifies CATSYPGTLNNEQFF. The chain links TRBV19 to TRBJ2-1; TRBD2 might be the D (6 bases). The CDR3 contains 15 residues. Trimming shortened V by 10 bases and J by 5 bases, and 21 bases separated the two germline ends. From germline, CDR1 is LNHDA and CDR2 SQIVND (reference sequence). Using reference TRBV19 and TRBJ2-1 for the parts outside the CDR3, the full variable domain is DGGITQSPKYLFRKEGQNVTLSCEQNLNHDAMYWYRQDPGQGLRLIYYSQIVNDFQKGDIAEGYSVSREKKESFPLTVTSAQKNPTAFYLCATSYPGTLNNEQFFGPGTRLTVL.

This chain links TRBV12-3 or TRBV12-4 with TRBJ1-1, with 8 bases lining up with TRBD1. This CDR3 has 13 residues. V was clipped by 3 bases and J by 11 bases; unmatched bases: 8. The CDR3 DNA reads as TGTGCCAGCAGTTTTTCTGGTCAGGGGGCGGCTTTCTTT. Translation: CASSFSGQGAAFF.

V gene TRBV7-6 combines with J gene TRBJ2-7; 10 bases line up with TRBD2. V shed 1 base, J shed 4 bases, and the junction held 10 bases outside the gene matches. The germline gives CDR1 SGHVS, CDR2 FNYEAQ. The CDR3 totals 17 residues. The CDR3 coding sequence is TGTGCCAGCAGCTTAGTTCCCCTAGCGGGAGATTGGTACGAGCAGTACTTC. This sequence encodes CASSLVPLAGDWYEQYF.

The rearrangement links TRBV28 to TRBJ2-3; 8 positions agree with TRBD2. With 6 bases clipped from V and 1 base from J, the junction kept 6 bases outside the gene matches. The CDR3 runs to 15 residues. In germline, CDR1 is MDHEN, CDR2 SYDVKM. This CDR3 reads CASRGARGGTDTQYF. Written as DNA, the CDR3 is TGTGCCAGCAGGGGGGCGCGGGGGGGCACAGATACGCAGTATTTT.

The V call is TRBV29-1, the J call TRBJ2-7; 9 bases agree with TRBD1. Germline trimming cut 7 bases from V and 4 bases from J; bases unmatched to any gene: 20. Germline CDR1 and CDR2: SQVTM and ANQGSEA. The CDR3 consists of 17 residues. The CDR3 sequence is CSALTRDREGRIYEQYF. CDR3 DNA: TGCAGCGCCCTGACCCGGGACAGGGAAGGGAGGATTTACGAGCAGTACTTC.

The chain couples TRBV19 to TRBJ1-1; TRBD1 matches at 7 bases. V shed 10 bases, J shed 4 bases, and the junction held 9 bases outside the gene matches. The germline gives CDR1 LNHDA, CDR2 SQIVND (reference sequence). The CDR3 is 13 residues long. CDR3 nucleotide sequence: TGTGCCACTAAAGGGACAGTCATCACTGAAGCTTTCTTT. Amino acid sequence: CATKGTVITEAFF.

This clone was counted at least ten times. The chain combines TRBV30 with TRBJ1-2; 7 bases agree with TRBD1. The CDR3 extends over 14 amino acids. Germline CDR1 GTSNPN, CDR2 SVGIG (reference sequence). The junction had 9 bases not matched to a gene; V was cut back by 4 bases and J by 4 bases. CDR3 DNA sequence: TGTGCCTGGAACCTCCCACAGGGGATCTATGGCTACACCTTC. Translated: CAWNLPQGIYGYTF.